This TCR beta chain derives from a study of Graves' ophthalmopathy and Graves' hyperthyroidism. Study-level findings and limits: Using 13 signatures, a model distinguished ophthalmopathy from stable hyperthyroidism, reaching 87.88% sensitivity and approximately 82% specificity.

This clonotype was counted many times. Its antigen is currently unknown. RNA served as the template for amplifying TCR beta CDR3 regions. Amplification began with first-round RT-PCR using HTBI primers, then second-round multiplex PCR was performed. One entry per CDR3 protein results from TCRdb running MiXCR on the multiplex PCR reads. The repertoire consists of 900,000 to 1,200,000 distinct CDR3 sequences, with less than 45% occurring once and the leading ten covering 11%. From germline, CDR1 is ENHRY and CDR2 SYGVKD. V was pared by 6 bases and J by 3 bases, with 4 bases of the junction left unmatched. The CDR3 spans 13 residues.

Sequencing was performed on peripheral blood or thyroid tissue (not recorded which). The clonotype originates from an adult man with Graves' hyperthyroidism. J is TRBJ2-7 and V is TRBV10-3; TRBD1 aligns across 8 bases. The CDR3 bases are TGTGCCATCAGCCAGGACAGGGACTACGAGCAGTACTTC. Its translation is CAISQDRDYEQYF.